Listed below are T cell receptor beta chains from one sample, sequenced in a study of STAT5B mutations in CD4+ large granular lymphocyte leukemia. Measured with immunoSEQ multiplex PCR; TCRdb has only the in-frame clones, and not every one. This sample has tens of thousands of clones, with around 86% found just once. The sequenced sample was CD4+ T cells from blood buffy coats. These receptors all stem from a human donor in good health. CDR3s include the opening cysteine and the closing phenylalanine or tryptophan. A D gene is named only where the DNA matches it firmly. Clone size is stated in some rows and not others, as once, few, many or a class when expanded.

d_gene	v_gene	abundance	j_gene	CDR3nt	CDR3aa
-	TRBV7-2	-	TRBJ1-1	TGTGCCAGCAGCTTAGCAGGAAACACTGAAGCTTTCTTT	CASSLAGNTEAFF
-	TRBV6-1	-	TRBJ2-3	TGTGCCAGCACCGGAGCAGGGGTCCGGGGGAATACGCAGTATTTT	CASTGAGVRGNTQYF
-	TRBV5-1	-	TRBJ2-3	TGCGCCAGCAGCGGTGACAGCTTCGGAGATACGCAGTATTTT	CASSGDSFGDTQYF
-	TRBV4-2	-	TRBJ1-4	TGTGCCAGCAGCCAATTCCTTCGGGGGCTTTCGCTGGCACGACAAGATGAAAAACTGTTTTTT	CASSQFLRGLSLARQDEKLFF
-	TRBV30	-	TRBJ2-1	TGTGCCTGGACCATAAGGGGGGCTTTTAAGACCCAGTTCTTC	CAWTIRGAFKTQFF
-	TRBV11-2	-	TRBJ2-7	TGTGCCAGCAGCTTAGATCAATGGAGCTCCTACGAGCAGTACTTC	CASSLDQWSSYEQYF
TRBD1	TRBV28	-	TRBJ1-4	TGTGCCAGCAGTTCCATTTTCCGGGACAGGGGGAATGAAAAACTGTTTTTT	CASSSIFRDRGNEKLFF
-	TRBV7-4	-	TRBJ1-3	TGTGCCAGCACCAATTCGGACGGTGGCTCTGGAAACACCATATATTTT	CASTNSDGGSGNTIYF
-	TRBV6-5	-	TRBJ2-3	TGTGCCAGCAGTTACGGTCAGGGGTATAGCACAGATACGCAGTATTTT	CASSYGQGYSTDTQYF
-	TRBV5-1	-	TRBJ2-3	TGCGCCAGCAGCTGGCGGGCGGACACAGATACGCAGTATTTT	CASSWRADTDTQYF
-	TRBV5-1	once	TRBJ2-2	TGCGCCAGCAGCCGGCGGACCGGGACTTCCACCGGGGAGCTGTTTTTT	CASSRRTGTSTGELFF
TRBD1	TRBV2	-	TRBJ1-1	TGTGCCAGCAGTGATGCAGGGGGGACGAACACTGAAGCTTTCTTT	CASSDAGGTNTEAFF
TRBD1	TRBV7-9	-	TRBJ1-2	TGTGCCAGCAGCTCCGGGACAGGGGGCTATGGCTACACCTTC	CASSSGTGGYGYTF
-	TRBV6-1	-	TRBJ2-5	TGTGCCAGCACCACCCAGCCCCTAGGACGCGACGCCCAGTACTTC	CASTTQPLGRDAQYF
-	TRBV2	-	TRBJ2-5	TGTGCCAGCAGTGTACACATCCAAGAGACCCAGTACTTC	CASSVHIQETQYF
TRBD2	TRBV5-4	few	TRBJ2-7	TGTGCCAGCAGCCGCGGGACTAGCGCTAACTACGAGCAGTACTTC	CASSRGTSANYEQYF
TRBD1	TRBV7-2	-	TRBJ1-5	TGTGCCAGCAGCTTTGGACAGGGTTTTTATCAGCCCCAGCATTTT	CASSFGQGFYQPQHF
-	TRBV5-1	-	TRBJ2-5	TGCGCCAGCAGCTTGGGACAGATTACCTTCCAAGAGACCCAGTACTTC	CASSLGQITFQETQYF
-	TRBV2	-	TRBJ2-5	TGTGCCAGCTTCAGGGGTATACAAGAGACCCAGTACTTC	CASFRGIQETQYF
-	TRBV7-2	-	TRBJ2-3	TGTGCCAGCAGCTTAGAACTAGTGAGCACAGATACGCAGTATTTT	CASSLELVSTDTQYF
TRBD1	TRBV6-6	-	TRBJ1-1	TGTGCCAGCAGTCAGACAGGGGCCACTGAAGCTTTCTTT	CASSQTGATEAFF
TRBD2	TRBV9	-	TRBJ2-7	TGTGCCAGCAGCGGTGACCCTGGGACTAGGATCTACGAGCAGTACTTC	CASSGDPGTRIYEQYF
TRBD1	TRBV4-2	-	TRBJ1-4	TGTGCCAGCAGCCGGAACCTCGGACAGGGAGGAGAAAAACTGCTTTTT	CASSRNLGQGGEKLLF
TRBD2	TRBV2	few	TRBJ2-6	TGTGCCAGCAGGGGGGGAGGGTCCGGGGCCAACGTCCTGACTTTC	CASRGGGSGANVLTF
-	TRBV7-9	once	TRBJ1-3	TGTGCCAGCAGCTTAGACGGGAGCCTCTCTGGAAACACCATATATTTT	CASSLDGSLSGNTIYF
-	TRBV27	-	TRBJ2-3	TGTGCCAGCAGTTTAACTCGCACAGATACGCAGTATTTT	CASSLTRTDTQYF
TRBD2	TRBV27	-	TRBJ2-1	TGTGCCAGCAGTTCCCGCGGAGTAGCGGGAGTTGAGCAGTTCTTC	CASSSRGVAGVEQFF
-	TRBV5-1	-	TRBJ2-5	TGCGCCAGCAGCCCCCAGAGTGGGGAGACCCAGTACTTC	CASSPQSGETQYF
TRBD1	TRBV7-2	-	TRBJ2-7	TGTGCCAGCAGCTCGGACAGGGCCCGCTCCTACGAGCAGTACTTC	CASSSDRARSYEQYF
TRBD2	TRBV10-3	-	TRBJ2-3	TGTGCCATCTCGACTAGCGGGAGGAGCACAGATACGCAGTATTTT	CAISTSGRSTDTQYF
TRBD1	TRBV5-8	-	TRBJ2-7	TGTGCCAGCAGCTTGTTAGGGACAGGGGGCTCCTACGAGCAGTACTTC	CASSLLGTGGSYEQYF
-	TRBV5-6	-	TRBJ2-7	TGTGCCAGCAGCCGCAATAGACTAGGTTCCTACGAGCAGTACTTC	CASSRNRLGSYEQYF
-	TRBV28	once	TRBJ2-1	TGTGCCAGCAGTTCCCCTTCCTACAATGAGCAGTTCTTC	CASSSPSYNEQFF
-	TRBV7-2	-	TRBJ2-5	TGTGCCAGCAGCTTAGTGACATTTCAAGAGACCCAGTACTTC	CASSLVTFQETQYF
TRBD2	TRBV10-3	-	TRBJ2-5	TGTGCCATCAAGGGTAGTTGGGGACTAGCGGGAGAGGAGACCCAGTACTTC	CAIKGSWGLAGEETQYF
-	TRBV21-1	-	TRBJ2-7	TGTGCCAGCAGCCCCCGGGACAGGGACCGCCTGCAGTACTTC	CASSPRDRDRLQYF
TRBD2	TRBV5-1	-	TRBJ2-1	TGCGCCAGCAGCTCGAGAAAACTAGCGGGGAACAATGAGCAGTTCTTC	CASSSRKLAGNNEQFF
-	TRBV5-1	-	TRBJ2-5	TGCGCCAGCAGCTTGCACGGCCTCCAAGAGACCCAGTACTTC	CASSLHGLQETQYF
-	TRBV7-9	-	TRBJ2-1	TGTGCCAGCAGCCGTGCTAGCGAAGCTGAGCAGTTCTTC	CASSRASEAEQFF
TRBD1	TRBV18	once	TRBJ2-4	TGTGCCAGCTCACCCGGGACAGGAGCAGACAAAAACATTCAGTACTTC	CASSPGTGADKNIQYF
-	TRBV30	-	TRBJ1-5	TGTGCCTGGAGTGAGGGCTCCGTCAATCAGCCCCAGCATTTT	CAWSEGSVNQPQHF
-	TRBV27	-	TRBJ1-4	TGTGCCAGCAGTTGGGGGACAACAACTAATGAAAAACTGTTTTTT	CASSWGTTTNEKLFF
-	TRBV11-2	-	TRBJ2-1	TGTGCCAGCAGCTTAGACCCGACAGTTAGGAGGCAGTTCTTC	CASSLDPTVRRQFF
-	TRBV7-2	few	TRBJ1-1	TGTGCCAGCAGCGAATCCAGGGAGGGTGAAGCTTTCTTT	CASSESREGEAFF
-	TRBV12-1	-	TRBJ2-3	TGTGCCAGCAGCTTTGTTGAGTTGGAGGGGGGGCATGATACGCAGTATTTT	CASSFVELEGGHDTQYF
-	TRBV29-1	-	TRBJ2-1	TGCAGCGTTGATGAAGTCTACAATGAGCAGTTCTTC	CSVDEVYNEQFF
-	TRBV5-4	-	TRBJ2-3	TGTGCCAGCAGCTTGGCCCGGGGACCTTTGCCAGATACGCAGTATTTT	CASSLARGPLPDTQYF
-	TRBV5-4	-	TRBJ1-2	TGTGCCAGCAACAAAGGGGGGAGTTATGGCTACACCTTC	CASNKGGSYGYTF
-	TRBV5-4	once	TRBJ1-6	TGTGCCAGCAGCTTGCAGAGCTCCTATAATTCACCCCTCCACTTT	CASSLQSSYNSPLHF
-	TRBV5-1	-	TRBJ2-2	TGCGCCAGCAGCTTGGCGAGTTTTGGCACCGGGGAGCTGTTTTTT	CASSLASFGTGELFF
-	TRBV5-6	-	TRBJ2-1	TGTGCCAGCAGCTTGGACGGGGAGCCGGGACACCTCTACAATGAGCAGTTCTTC	CASSLDGEPGHLYNEQFF
-	TRBV4-1	-	TRBJ2-2	TGCGCCAGCAGCCAAGGTTTCAGTTACACCGGGGAGCTGTTTTTT	CASSQGFSYTGELFF
TRBD1	TRBV6-4	-	TRBJ1-2	TGTGCCAGCAGACACGGGACAGGCTATGGCTACACCTTC	CASRHGTGYGYTF
TRBD2	TRBV5-4	-	TRBJ2-2	TGTGCCAGCAGCTTGAGGGCTAGCGGAAAGAACACCGGGGAGCTGTTTTTT	CASSLRASGKNTGELFF